This TCR beta chain was identified in a study of graft-versus-host responses after intestinal transplantation. Study details: Tacrolimus and steroids were given for 3 to 4 years to all recipients after anti-thymocyte globulin induction.

This clone occurred once. TCRdb's table, derived via immunoSEQ multiplex PCR, lists solely in-frame clones and lacks some. The sample contains approximately 70,000 clones, roughly 92% of which appear only once. V lost 0 bases to trimming and J lost 3 bases, with 14 bases between them. The CDR3 sequence is 15 residues long. Germline CDR1 is GTSNPN and CDR2 is SVGIG (reference sequence). The input for sequencing was bone marrow, taken almost 750 days after intestinal transplantation. The receptor was isolated from a human patient who received an intestinal transplant, so some T cells may come from the graft donor. This rearrangement joins TRBV30 to TRBJ2-5; no clear D. For the CDR3, the DNA is TGTGCCTGGAGTGTACATGACTGGATGGAAGAGACCCAGTACTTC. It encodes CAWSVHDWMEETQYF.